The text below deals with one T cell receptor beta chain. Its antigen is unidentified. This record belongs to a study of OX40 agonist ivuxolimab in advanced cancers. Overall study context: Patients were dosed intravenously with ivuxolimab at 0.01 to 10 mg/kg every 2 weeks.

There are 15 residues in the CDR3. Germline-derived CDR1 and CDR2 are MNHEY and SVGAGI. Trimming at V came to 4 bases and at J to 4 bases, leaving 6 bases not matched to a gene. Notes on the study in general: Expanded clones were, on average, more numerous among CD8+ T cells than CD4+.

Measured with immunoSEQ multiplex PCR; TCRdb has only the in-frame clones, and not every one. The sample has around 90,000 clones; around 90% are singletons. The receptor's source is an adult with an advanced solid tumor such as melanoma, head and neck, liver or kidney cancer. The sample consisted of CD4+ or CD8+ T cells sorted from blood, taken in a trial of the OX40 agonist ivuxolimab. This chain connects TRBV6-5 to TRBJ2-1, with 8 positions matching TRBD2. CDR3 residues: CASSSSGGGYNEQFF. CDR3 in DNA: TGTGCCAGCAGTTCATCGGGAGGGGGTTACAATGAGCAGTTCTTC.